These 22 T cell receptor beta chains came from one sample sequenced in a study of vaccination and CD4 T cells after COVID-19. Treatment noted: roughly ten-day PBMC culture with coronavirus spike peptide pools or control peptides (ViraFEST assay). CD4+ T cells that had been cultured provided DNA sequenced with the Oncomine TCR Beta short-read assay. TCRdb called the PCR reads again in MiXCR, with one record for every CDR3 protein. Of some 13,000 distinct CDR3 sequences in the sample, about 45% were seen once. What these receptors recognize is not known. Sequenced material: CD4+ T cells from blood, cultured in vitro. All receptors derive from a human donor who had recovered from COVID-19.

This clonotype is medium-sized by share. This sequence joins TRBV7-3 and TRBJ2-3, with unresolved D. This CDR3 comprises 13 residues. Trimming took 5 bases from V and 3 from J, leaving 9 bases between them. CDR1 and CDR2 (germline): SGHTA, FQGTGA. The CDR3 spells CASSLGSTDTQYF. The CDR3 region has the DNA TGTGCCAGCAGCCTGGGAAGTACAGATACGCAGTATTTT.

The sample holds a few counts of this clonotype. The gene calls are TRBV24-1 and TRBJ2-2; tentative D call: TRBD1 (6 bases). CDR1 KGHDR and CDR2 SFDVKD come from the germline V gene. This CDR3 has 14 amino acids. V was clipped by 4 bases and J by 5 bases, with 10 bases between them. CDR3 sequence reads: CATSEQGRTGELFF. The CDR3 DNA reads as TGTGCCACCAGTGAGCAGGGGAGAACCGGGGAGCTGTTTTTT.

The V call is TRBV19, the J call TRBJ2-5; D may be TRBD2 (6 bases). The V end was cut by 2 bases, the J end by 5 bases, with 12 bases between. Germline-derived CDR1 and CDR2 are LNHDA and SQIVND (reference sequence). This CDR3 is built from 14 residues. The CDR3 DNA is TGTGCCAGTAGTATACAGGGAGGCATGGAGACCCAGTACTTC. Its protein is CASSIQGGMETQYF.

A few counts support this clonotype. The gene calls are TRBV2 and TRBJ1-1, with D uncertain. The germline CDR1 and CDR2 sequences are SNHLY and FYNNEI. CDR3 length: 13 residues. The V and J ends lost 4 bases and 3 bases respectively, with 9 bases between them. The CDR3 spells CASSGLAYTEAFF. The DNA for the CDR3 is TGTGCCAGCAGTGGCCTCGCCTACACTGAAGCTTTCTTT.

The chain employs TRBV28 and TRBJ1-1; 7 bases are a match to TRBD1. The CDR3 extends over 13 amino acids. J lost 8 bases, V lost 5 bases, and 8 bases had no gene match. Per the germline V gene, CDR1 is MDHEN and CDR2 is SYDVKM. The CDR3: CASSPSAQGEAFF. The CDR3 coding sequence is TGTGCCAGCAGTCCCTCAGCACAGGGGGAAGCTTTCTTT.

The genes are TRBV19 and TRBJ1-5; the D is unclear. V gave up 8 bases and J gave up 1 base, with 9 bases separating them. The CDR3 sequence is 13 residues long. CDR1 and CDR2 (germline): LNHDA, SQIVND (reference sequence). The CDR3 coding sequence is TGTGCCAGTGAAGAGCAAAGCAATCAGCCCCAGCATTTT. It codes for CASEEQSNQPQHF.

The V and J genes are TRBV10-3 and TRBJ2-1; 8 bases are a match to TRBD1. The CDR3 has 12 residues. The ends lost 11 bases at V and 7 bases at J; junction bases unmatched: 7. Germline loops: CDR1 ENHRY, CDR2 SYGVKD. The chain's CDR3 is CACRGLGNEQFF. The CDR3 DNA follows: TGTGCCTGCAGGGGGCTCGGGAATGAGCAGTTCTTC.

This clonotype was seen only a few times. V usage is TRBV15 and J usage is TRBJ2-5, with 8 positions matching TRBD2. The germline V gene encodes CDR1 LNHNV and CDR2 YYDKDF (reference sequence). The V segment lost 4 bases and the J segment 5 bases; nucleotides outside the gene matches: 12. CDR3 size: 16 residues. CDR3 region: CATSIPSGLAGETQYF. The CDR3 DNA follows: TGTGCCACCAGCATCCCATCAGGACTAGCCGGGGAGACCCAGTACTTC. The full variable domain, completed using reference TRBV15 and TRBJ2-5, is DAMVIQNPRYQVTQFGKPVTLSCSQTLNHNVMYWYQQKSSQAPKLLFHYYDKDFNNEADTPDNFQSRRPNTSFCFLDIRSPGLGDTAMYLCATSIPSGLAGETQYFGPGTRLLVL.

This clonotype was found a few times. This sequence joins TRBV2 and TRBJ2-3; 9 bases agree with TRBD1. The CDR3 length is 14 residues. The V segment lost 5 bases and the J segment 4 bases; nucleotides outside the gene matches: 4. CDR1 is SNHLY, CDR2 FYNNEI, per germline. The DNA of the CDR3 is TGTGCCAGCAGTTCGACAGGGGGTGCAGATACGCAGTATTTT. Its translation: CASSSTGGADTQYF.

The V call is TRBV28, the J call TRBJ2-3, with D perhaps matching TRBD2 (6 bases). Deletions cut 3 bases from V and 2 bases from J, with 12 bases between. There are 15 residues in the CDR3. The germline V gene has CDR1 MDHEN and CDR2 SYDVKM. CDR3 protein: CASSLGGSITDTQYF. In nucleotides, the CDR3 is TGTGCCAGCAGTTTGGGGGGATCTATCACAGATACGCAGTATTTT.

In its sample, this clonotype ranks as medium-sized. The chain employs TRBV27 and TRBJ1-2; D perhaps matches TRBD1 (5 bases). The CDR3 extends over 15 amino acids. V was cut by 4 bases and J by 8 bases, with 20 bases left in between. CDR1 MNHEY and CDR2 SMNVEV come from the germline V gene (reference sequence). The CDR3 DNA sequence: TGTGCCAGCAGTTCCTCCGCCCAGGGCCGTCGGGGCTACACCTTC. The encoded protein is CASSSSAQGRRGYTF.

The chain links TRBV7-6 to TRBJ2-5, with D tentatively TRBD1 (5 bases). CDR1 and CDR2 from the germline V gene are SGHVS and FNYEAQ. V lost 2 bases and J lost 7, with 14 bases in between. The CDR3 consists of 14 residues. Written as DNA, the CDR3 is TGTGCCAGCAGCTTACCCAAAGGTCAGGGGACCCAGTACTTC. Translated: CASSLPKGQGTQYF.

The gene calls are TRBV20-1 and TRBJ2-7; perhaps TRBD2 as D (6 bases). V dropped 1 base and J dropped 3 bases, with 13 bases sitting between them. Germline V lookup: CDR1 DFQATT, CDR2 SNEGSKA (reference sequence). There are 14 residues in the CDR3. The CDR3 coding sequence is TGCAGTGCTAGAGTCCCCGGGAGCGGCTACGAGCAGTACTTC. Protein sequence: CSARVPGSGYEQYF.

This chain connects TRBV11-2 to TRBJ2-1; TRBD1 or TRBD2 may be the D gene (5 bases each). Trimming removed 4 bases at V and 9 bases at J, with 19 bases between. The germline V gene has CDR1 SGHAT and CDR2 FQNNGV. The CDR3 length is 15 residues. In DNA, the CDR3 is TGTGCCAGCAGCTCTCGAGGGACCCTGGCCCTTGAGCAGTTCTTC. It yields the protein CASSSRGTLALEQFF.

V usage is TRBV7-9 and J usage is TRBJ2-1; D unclear. The CDR3 has 15 amino acids. V shed 5 bases and J shed 5 bases, with 16 bases lying between them. Per the germline V gene, CDR1 is SEHNR and CDR2 is FQNEAQ (reference sequence). CDR3 bases: TGTGCCAGCAGCCGGAGAAGTTTTTCCAACAATGAGCAGTTCTTC. This codes for CASSRRSFSNNEQFF.

On this clonotype: This could be a read error, since a much larger clone is one nucleotide away. CDR3 DNA sequence: TGTGCCTGGAGTCTCGGGACAGCGAACACTGAAGCTTTCTTT. Its protein is CAWSLGTANTEAFF. The chain links TRBV30 to TRBJ1-1; 7 bases match TRBD1. The CDR3 contains 14 residues. CDR1 and CDR2 (germline): GTSNPN, SVGIG (reference sequence). V was clipped by 2 bases and J by 1 base; unmatched bases: 4.

This clonotype was detected a few times. This rearrangement joins TRBV6-2 or TRBV6-3 to TRBJ1-2, with a weak D call TRBD1 (6 bases). Germline-derived CDR1 and CDR2 are MNHEY and SVGEGT. V was cut by 2 bases and J by 4 bases, with 14 bases left in between. The CDR3 has 15 residues. This CDR3 is CASSYLAGGSYGYTF. The CDR3 DNA reads as TGTGCCAGCAGTTACCTCGCGGGGGGCAGCTATGGCTACACCTTC.

The rearrangement links TRBV28 to TRBJ1-2, with 7 bases aligning to TRBD1. V shed 2 bases, J shed 8 bases, and the junction held 8 bases outside the gene matches. The CDR3 is made up of 14 amino acids. The germline V gene encodes CDR1 MDHEN and CDR2 SYDVKM. The CDR3 DNA reads TGTGCCAGCAGTTTAGCAGAGGGGGCGCGGGGCTACACCTTC. It specifies CASSLAEGARGYTF.

The chain has TRBV5-4 and TRBJ1-1; D is unresolved. Germline CDR1 is SGHNT and CDR2 is YYREEE (reference sequence). The CDR3 extends over 12 amino acids. Trimming removed 3 bases at V and 3 bases at J, with 6 bases between. CDR3: CASSSRDTEAFF. The CDR3 DNA follows: TGTGCCAGCAGCTCCCGGGACACTGAAGCTTTCTTT.

This clonotype was seen only once. This chain uses TRBV7-2 with TRBJ2-7, with 7 bases that match TRBD1. The CDR3 spans 14 residues. CDR1 is SGHTA and CDR2 is FQGNSA in the germline V gene. Trimming cost V 5 bases and J 1 base; bases outside gene matches: 5. The CDR3 is CASSNRDRSYEQYF. The CDR3 DNA reads as TGTGCCAGCAGCAACCGGGACAGATCCTACGAGCAGTACTTC.

This sequence joins TRBV2 and TRBJ2-3, with TRBD1 matching 8 bases. The CDR3 covers 14 residues. Looked up from germline, CDR1 is SNHLY and CDR2 is FYNNEI. The junction had 3 bases not matched to a gene; V was cut back by 5 bases and J by 2 bases. The CDR3 spells CASSRDRTTDTQYF. The CDR3 DNA sequence: TGTGCCAGCAGTAGGGACAGGACCACAGATACGCAGTATTTT.

CDR3 residues: CAWSVPGNQETQYF. The DNA of the CDR3 is TGTGCCTGGAGTGTTCCGGGGAACCAAGAGACCCAGTACTTC. V usage is TRBV30 and J usage is TRBJ2-5; a weak D match, TRBD2 (5 bases). The CDR3 covers 14 residues. Germline CDR1 is GTSNPN and CDR2 is SVGIG (reference sequence). V was cut by 0 bases and J by 0 bases, with 8 bases left in between.